Reported below is one T cell receptor beta chain. Antigen unknown. At one of its ends the junction is not consistent with the germline gene, which may arise from a read error. This record comes from a study of tumor-infiltrating lymphocytes in primary liver carcinoma. Across the whole study: There were roughly 3.65 to 7.13 million productive TCRbeta reads per sample, a yield similar across tissue types. Study-wide points: There was no comparison of CD4+ and CD8+ repertoires, as samples were bulk unsorted.

Germline lookup yields CDR1 SGHAT and CDR2 FQNNGV. CDR3 length: 16 residues. Blood RNA was derived from unsorted whole blood, and germline DNA was extracted too. Total RNA amounting to 500 ng was the source from which TCR beta cDNA was made with a constant-region primer. A slightly modified ARM-PCR protocol with three nested multiplex PCR rounds produced these TCR beta libraries. Two initial PCR rounds of approximately 10 cycles each paired TRBV1-TRBV30 forward primers with a C-beta reverse primer. TCRdb re-called the multiplex PCR reads with MiXCR, one entry per CDR3 protein. The sample lists approximately 330,000 distinct CDR3 sequences, almost 65% occurring once.

The TCR comes from a man aged 40-49 years with primary liver carcinoma and hepatitis B virus infection. Sequenced input: peripheral blood. The rearrangement uses TRBV11-2 and TRBJ2-7, with 11 bases identical to TRBD2. In nucleotides, the CDR3 is TGTGCCAGCCGCGGGACTAGCGGAAGGGCCTTGTACGAGCAGAACTTC. Amino acids: CASRGTSGRALYEQNF. Looking up the rest from reference TRBV11-2 and TRBJ2-7 gives the full variable domain: EAGVAQSPRYKIIEKRQSVAFWCNPISGHATLYWYQQILGQGPKLLIQFQNNGVVDDSQLPKDRFSAERLKGVDSTLKIQPAKLEDSAVYLCASRGTSGRALYEQNFGPGTRLTVT.